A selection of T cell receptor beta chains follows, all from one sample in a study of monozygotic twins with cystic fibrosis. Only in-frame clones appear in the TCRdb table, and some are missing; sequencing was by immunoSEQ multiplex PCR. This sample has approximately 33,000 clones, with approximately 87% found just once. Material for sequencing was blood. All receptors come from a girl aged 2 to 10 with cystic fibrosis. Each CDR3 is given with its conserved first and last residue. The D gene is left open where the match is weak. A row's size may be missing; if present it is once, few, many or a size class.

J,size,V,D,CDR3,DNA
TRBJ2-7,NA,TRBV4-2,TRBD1,CASSLGTGPYEQYF,TGTGCCAGCAGCCTGGGGACAGGTCCCTACGAGCAGTACTTC
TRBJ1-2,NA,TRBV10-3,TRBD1,CAISEPDREYGYTF,TGTGCCATCAGTGAGCCCGACAGGGAATATGGCTACACCTTC
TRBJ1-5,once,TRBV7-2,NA,CASSLQGSNQPQHF,TGTGCCAGCAGCTTACAGGGTAGCAATCAGCCCCAGCATTTT
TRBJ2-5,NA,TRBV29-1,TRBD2,CSVPNRGVGETQYF,TGCAGCGTCCCTAATCGGGGGGTGGGCGAGACCCAGTACTTC
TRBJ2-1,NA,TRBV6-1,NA,CASTTGTLYNEQFF,TGTGCCAGCACAACAGGGACCCTCTACAATGAGCAGTTCTTC
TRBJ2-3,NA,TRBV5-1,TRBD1,CASRRDRERADTQYF,TGCGCCAGCAGACGTGACAGGGAAAGGGCAGATACGCAGTATTTT
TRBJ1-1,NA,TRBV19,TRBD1,CASSTSNTGVVTEAFF,TGTGCCAGTAGTACCAGCAATACAGGGGTGGTCACTGAAGCTTTCTTT
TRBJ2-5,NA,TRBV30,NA,CAWSVGIQETQYF,TGTGCCTGGAGTGTTGGGATCCAAGAGACCCAGTACTTC
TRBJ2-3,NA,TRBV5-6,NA,CASSRVRSDTQYF,TGTGCCAGCAGCCGGGTTCGTTCAGATACGCAGTATTTT
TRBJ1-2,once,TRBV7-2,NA,CASSPPTDYGYTF,TGTGCCAGCAGCCCACCGACAGACTATGGCTACACCTTC
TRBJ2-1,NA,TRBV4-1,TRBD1,CASSQEWETGGLYNEQFF,TGCGCCAGCAGCCAAGAATGGGAAACAGGGGGCTTGTACAATGAGCAGTTCTTC
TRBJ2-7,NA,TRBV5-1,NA,CASSLGLGGAYEQYF,TGCGCCAGCAGCCTGGGTTTAGGGGGGGCCTACGAGCAGTACTTC
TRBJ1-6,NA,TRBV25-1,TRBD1,CASRTGDVLGSPLHF,TGTGCCAGCAGGACAGGGGATGTGTTAGGTTCACCCCTCCACTTT
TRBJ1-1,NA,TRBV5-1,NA,CASSMDSRNTEAFF,TGCGCCAGCAGCATGGACAGTCGGAACACTGAAGCTTTCTTT
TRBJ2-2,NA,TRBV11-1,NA,CASSLGAKGLSGELFF,TGTGCCAGCAGCTTAGGGGCTAAGGGACTTTCCGGGGAGCTGTTTTTT
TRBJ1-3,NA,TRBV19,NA,CASRSQPISGNTIYF,TGTGCCAGTAGAAGTCAGCCGATATCTGGAAACACCATATATTTT
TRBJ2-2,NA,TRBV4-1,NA,CASSQVPGLRNTGELFF,TGCGCCAGCAGCCAAGTCCCGGGGCTACGGAACACCGGGGAGCTGTTTTTT
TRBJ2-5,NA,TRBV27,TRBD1,CASSPNIASGTGRQETQYF,TGTGCCAGCAGTCCGAATATAGCGTCCGGGACAGGGAGACAAGAGACCCAGTACTTC
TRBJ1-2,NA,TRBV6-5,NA,CATATDGDYGYTF,TGTGCCACCGCGACAGACGGGGACTATGGCTACACCTTC
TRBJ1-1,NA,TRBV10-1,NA,CASSEECYTEAFF,TGCGCCAGCAGTGAAGAGTGCTACACTGAAGCTTTCTTT
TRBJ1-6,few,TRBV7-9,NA,CASSLAGAKNNSPLHF,TGTGCCAGCAGCTTAGCAGGGGCCAAGAACAATTCACCCCTCCACTTT
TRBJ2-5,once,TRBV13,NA,CASSPGIQETQYF,TGTGCCAGCAGCCCCGGGATTCAAGAGACCCAGTACTTC
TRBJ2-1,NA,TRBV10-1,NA,CASSYRVPIDEQFF,TGCGCCAGCAGCTACAGGGTCCCCATTGATGAGCAGTTCTTC
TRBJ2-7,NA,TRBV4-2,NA,CASSQVKYEQYF,TGTGCCAGCAGCCAAGTGAAATACGAGCAGTACTTC
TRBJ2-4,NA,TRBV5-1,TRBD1,CASSLARDRVESKNIQYF,TGCGCCAGCAGCTTGGCGCGGGACAGGGTTGAATCCAAAAACATTCAGTACTTC
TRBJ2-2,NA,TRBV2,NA,CASSDSPGTGELFF,TGTGCCAGCAGTGATTCCCCAGGGACCGGGGAGCTGTTTTTT
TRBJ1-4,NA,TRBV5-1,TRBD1,CASRTRQGTEKLFF,TGCGCCAGCAGGACTCGACAGGGCACGGAAAAACTGTTTTTT
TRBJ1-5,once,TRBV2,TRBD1,CASRGNRGRNQPQHF,TGTGCCAGCAGGGGGAACAGGGGGCGAAATCAGCCCCAGCATTTT
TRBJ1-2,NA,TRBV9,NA,CASSVGILYGYTF,TGTGCCAGCAGCGTAGGGATTCTCTATGGCTACACCTTC
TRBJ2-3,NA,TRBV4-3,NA,CASSPTGDTQYF,TGCGCCAGCAGTCCGACAGGAGATACGCAGTATTTT
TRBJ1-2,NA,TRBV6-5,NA,CASTSRGGGYTF,TGTGCCAGCACTTCGCGGGGGGGTGGCTACACCTTC
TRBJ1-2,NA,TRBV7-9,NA,CASSPRESYGYTF,TGTGCCAGCAGCCCCCGGGAGAGCTATGGCTACACCTTC
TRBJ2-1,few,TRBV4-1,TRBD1,CASSQWNPTGGLRYNEQFF,TGCGCCAGCAGCCAATGGAACCCGACAGGGGGCTTGAGGTACAATGAGCAGTTCTTC
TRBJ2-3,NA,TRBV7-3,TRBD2,CASSQLTSGGTDTQYF,TGTGCCAGCAGCCAATTGACTAGCGGGGGCACAGATACGCAGTATTTT
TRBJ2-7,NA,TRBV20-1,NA,CSASDYEQYF,TGCAGTGCTAGTGACTACGAGCAGTACTTC
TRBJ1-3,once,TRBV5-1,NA,CASSSTGNTIYF,TGCGCCAGCAGCTCCACTGGAAACACCATATATTTT
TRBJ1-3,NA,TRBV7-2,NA,CASSPITAFSGNTIYF,TGTGCCAGCAGCCCAATTACAGCTTTCTCTGGAAACACCATATATTTT
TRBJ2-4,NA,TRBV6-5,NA,CASSTGNKNIQYF,TGTGCCAGCAGCACAGGGAACAAAAACATTCAGTACTTC
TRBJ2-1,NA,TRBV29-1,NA,CSVDPGPRGGVGYNEQFF,TGCAGCGTTGACCCGGGCCCCCGAGGCGGGGTAGGCTACAATGAGCAGTTCTTC
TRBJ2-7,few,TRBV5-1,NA,CASSLGEGYEQYF,TGCGCCAGCAGCTTGGGTGAGGGATACGAGCAGTACTTC
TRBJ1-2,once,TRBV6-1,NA,CASRRTEYGYTF,TGTGCCAGCAGGCGGACAGAGTATGGCTACACCTTC
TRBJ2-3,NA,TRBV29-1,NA,CSVGGRSTDTQYF,TGCAGCGTTGGGGGACGGAGCACAGATACGCAGTATTTT
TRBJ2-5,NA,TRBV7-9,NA,CASSSPGSAQETQYF,TGTGCCAGCAGCTCCCCGGGGTCCGCCCAAGAGACCCAGTACTTC
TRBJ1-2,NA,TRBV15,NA,CATSRDGQLRTANYGYTF,TGTGCCACCAGCAGAGATGGTCAGCTCCGTACAGCTAACTATGGCTACACCTTC
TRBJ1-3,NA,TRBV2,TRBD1,CASVRSLRGLPESSGNTIYF,TGTGCCAGCGTCCGGAGTCTGAGGGGGCTCCCCGAGAGCTCTGGAAACACCATATATTTT
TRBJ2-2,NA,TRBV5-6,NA,CASSAGMTGELFF,TGTGCCAGCAGCGCCGGGATGACCGGGGAGCTGTTTTTT
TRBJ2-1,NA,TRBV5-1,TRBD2,CASSLEGGGAQDEQFF,TGCGCCAGCAGCTTGGAAGGCGGGGGGGCTCAGGATGAGCAGTTCTTC
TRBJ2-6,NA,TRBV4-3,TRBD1,CASSQVSGTATSGANVLTF,TGCGCCAGCAGCCAAGTGTCAGGGACAGCAACATCTGGGGCCAACGTCCTGACTTTC
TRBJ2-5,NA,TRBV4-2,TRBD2,CASSQSSGGEETQYF,TGTGCCAGCAGTCAATCTAGCGGGGGAGAAGAGACCCAGTACTTC
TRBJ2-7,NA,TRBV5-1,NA,CASSLSAFSYEQYF,TGCGCCAGCAGCTTGTCCGCTTTTAGCTACGAGCAGTACTTC
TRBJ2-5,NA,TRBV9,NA,CASSAGGRSYQETQYF,TGTGCCAGCAGCGCCGGGGGACGGTCGTACCAAGAGACCCAGTACTTC